This entry is about one TCR beta chain. This receptor's antigen is unknown. Base quality data are lacking; no much larger clone is found one base away. The data belong to a study of brain T cells in children with intractable seizures (dated by TCRdb to the early 2020s). With regard to the full study: As a first screen for immune gene transcripts, resected brain tissue from under 70 pediatric epilepsy surgery cases was run on a NanoString immunology panel. Among the roughly twelve selected surgery cases, eight also had pre-surgery blood sequenced, leaving four with brain tissue only.

Inclusive of the bounding cysteine and phenylalanine, the CDR3 is 14 residues long. Only the CDR3 region is kept as DNA, spanning 42 bases read in frame from base 1. CDR1 and CDR2 (SQVTM, ANQGSEA) derive from the germline V gene. The germline V and J ends show losses of 6 bases and 4 bases respectively, and no gene match explains 2 bases of the junction. Broad study findings and their caveats: Because sequencing depth differed between pre- and post-surgery blood, the absence of clones from the pre-surgery sample may reflect undersampling. The patients' HCMV serostatus was not known, and viral specificity was inferred solely from CDR3 sequence similarity.

Interpreted using the paper, the time point label stands for: resected brain tissue, or blood drawn just prior to surgery. The surgery cases that showed the highest brain T cell transcript signatures were chosen for TCR beta chain sequencing of brain tissue, and of blood when it was available. Before surgery, the patients had been given at least one anti-epileptic drug. TCR-sequenced patients were children with drug-resistant epilepsy due to tuberous sclerosis complex, focal cortical dysplasia, Rasmussen encephalitis or hemimegalencephaly. The blood samples were collected right before the epilepsy surgery. The Monarch genomic DNA purification kit was used to extract bulk genomic DNA from unsorted brain tissue and from whole blood. The immunoSEQ assay was used to generate TCR beta chain sequences from genomic DNA. In the paper's pipeline: CDR3 sequences not starting with the conserved framework cysteine at position 104 were manually removed. Clonality was calculated as one minus the normalized Shannon's Diversity Index, with values ranging from 0 (maximal diversity) to 1 (oligoclonal). Chi-squared comparison-of-proportions tests assessed whether the same CDR3 differed in frequency between samples, such as brain versus blood. Public clonotypes were identified by searching immuneACCESS, and similarity to known antiviral clonotypes was assessed with the VDJdb browser. In TCRdb, the immuneACCESS table is reduced to in-frame sequences with V and J assigned. These tables do not hold every clone; where another copy was compared, an unresolved V gene accounts for under half, and the others remain unexplained. V and J calls and clone size come straight from that table; D and trimming were deduced from the DNA. The sample table lists roughly 80,000 clones, under 95% of them with a count of one. The top ten clones comprise 24% of the sample.

The sequenced sample was peripheral blood, obtained at surgery. Recombination linked TRBV29-1 to TRBJ2-1; 14 nucleotides in the junction match TRBD2. The clonotype was recovered from a girl aged 2 to 9 with Rasmussen encephalitis and intractable seizures. This receptor has the CDR3 CSVGLAGAYNEQFF. The DNA is TGCAGCGTGGGACTAGCGGGGGCTTACAATGAGCAGTTCTTC.